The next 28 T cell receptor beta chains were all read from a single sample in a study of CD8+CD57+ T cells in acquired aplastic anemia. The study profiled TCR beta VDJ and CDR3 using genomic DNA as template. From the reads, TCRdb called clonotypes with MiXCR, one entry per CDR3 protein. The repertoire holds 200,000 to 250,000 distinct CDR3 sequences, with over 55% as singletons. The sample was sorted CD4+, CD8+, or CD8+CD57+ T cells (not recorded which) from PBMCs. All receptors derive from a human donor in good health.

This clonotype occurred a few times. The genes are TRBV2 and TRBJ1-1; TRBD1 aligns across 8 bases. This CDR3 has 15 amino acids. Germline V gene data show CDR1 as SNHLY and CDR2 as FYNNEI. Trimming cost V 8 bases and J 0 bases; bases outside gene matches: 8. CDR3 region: CASAGGAKMNTEAFF. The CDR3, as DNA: TGTGCCAGCGCAGGGGGCGCGAAAATGAACACTGAAGCTTTCTTT.

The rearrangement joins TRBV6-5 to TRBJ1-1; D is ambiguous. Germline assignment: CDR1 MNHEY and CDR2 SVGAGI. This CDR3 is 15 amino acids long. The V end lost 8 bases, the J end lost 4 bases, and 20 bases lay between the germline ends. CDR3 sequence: CASCPGGARTTEAFF. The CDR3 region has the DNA TGTGCCAGCTGCCCCGGAGGCGCAAGAACCACTGAAGCTTTCTTT.

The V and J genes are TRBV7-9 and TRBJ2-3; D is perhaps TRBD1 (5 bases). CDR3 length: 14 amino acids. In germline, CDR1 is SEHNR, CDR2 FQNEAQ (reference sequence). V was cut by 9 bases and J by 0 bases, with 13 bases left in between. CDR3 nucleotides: TGTGCCAGAGGGGAATCACATAGCACAGATACGCAGTATTTT. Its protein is CARGESHSTDTQYF.

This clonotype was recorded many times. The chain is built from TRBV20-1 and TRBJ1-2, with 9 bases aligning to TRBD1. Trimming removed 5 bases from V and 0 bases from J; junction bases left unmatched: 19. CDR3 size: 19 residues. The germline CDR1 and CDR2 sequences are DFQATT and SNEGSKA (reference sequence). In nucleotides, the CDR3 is TGCAGTGCTGTTCCCCCCGAACTTCCGGGACAGGGACCTAACTATGGCTACACCTTC. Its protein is CSAVPPELPGQGPNYGYTF.

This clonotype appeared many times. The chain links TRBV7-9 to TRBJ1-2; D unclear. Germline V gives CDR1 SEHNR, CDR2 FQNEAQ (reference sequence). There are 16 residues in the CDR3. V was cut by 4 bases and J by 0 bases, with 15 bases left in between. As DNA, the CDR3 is TGTGCCAGCAGCTCACCTGGGAAAGCATCTAACTATGGCTACACCTTC. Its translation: CASSSPGKASNYGYTF. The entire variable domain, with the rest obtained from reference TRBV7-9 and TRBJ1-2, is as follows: DTGVSQNPRHKITKRGQNVTFRCDPISEHNRLYWYRQTLGQGPEFLTYFQNEAQLEKSRLLSDRFSAERPKGSFSTLEIQRTEQGDSAMYLCASSSPGKASNYGYTFGSGTRLTVV.

The CDR3 DNA follows: TGTGCCTTCGGGGGTCCTTCCTACAATGAGCAGTACTTC. Protein: CAFGGPSYNEQYF. The chain couples TRBV10-3 to TRBJ2-7; maybe TRBD2 (6 bases). V was pared by 11 bases and J by 7 bases, with 21 bases between. The germline V gene has CDR1 ENHRY and CDR2 SYGVKD. This CDR3 is built from 13 residues.

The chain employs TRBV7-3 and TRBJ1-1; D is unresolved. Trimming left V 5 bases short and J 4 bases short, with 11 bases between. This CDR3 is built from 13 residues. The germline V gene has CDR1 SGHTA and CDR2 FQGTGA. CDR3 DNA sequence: TGTGCCAGCAGCCCCTCAAGGAGCACTGAAGCTTTCTTT. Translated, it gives CASSPSRSTEAFF.

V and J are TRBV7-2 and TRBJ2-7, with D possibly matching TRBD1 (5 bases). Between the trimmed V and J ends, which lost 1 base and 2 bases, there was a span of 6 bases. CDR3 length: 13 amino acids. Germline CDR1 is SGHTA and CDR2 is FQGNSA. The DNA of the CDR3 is TGTGCCAGCAGCTTAGGCAGGGCCTACGAGCAGTACTTC. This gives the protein CASSLGRAYEQYF.

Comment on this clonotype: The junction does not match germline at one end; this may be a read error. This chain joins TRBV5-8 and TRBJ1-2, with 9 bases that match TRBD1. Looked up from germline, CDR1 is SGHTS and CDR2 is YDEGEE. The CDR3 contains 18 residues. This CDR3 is CASSLVADRGRINYGYTF. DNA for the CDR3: TGCGCCAGCAGCTTGGTGGCGGACAGGGGCCGTATTAACTATGGCTACACCTTC.

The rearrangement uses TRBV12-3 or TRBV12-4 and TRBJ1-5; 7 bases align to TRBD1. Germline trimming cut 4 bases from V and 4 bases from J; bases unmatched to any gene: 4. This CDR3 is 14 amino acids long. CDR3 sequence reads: CASSWGQFNQPQHF. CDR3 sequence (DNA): TGTGCCAGCAGTTGGGGACAGTTTAATCAGCCCCAGCATTTT.

CDR3 in amino acids: CASSPSGTAAEQYF. In nucleotides, the CDR3 is TGTGCCAGCAGCCCCTCCGGGACCGCCGCCGAGCAGTACTTC. The rearrangement joins TRBV7-9 to TRBJ2-7; D possibly matches TRBD1 or TRBD2 (5 bases each). Trimming stripped 5 bases from V and 6 bases from J, with 17 bases between. Per germline, CDR1 SEHNR and CDR2 FQNEAQ (reference sequence). This CDR3 is built from 14 residues.

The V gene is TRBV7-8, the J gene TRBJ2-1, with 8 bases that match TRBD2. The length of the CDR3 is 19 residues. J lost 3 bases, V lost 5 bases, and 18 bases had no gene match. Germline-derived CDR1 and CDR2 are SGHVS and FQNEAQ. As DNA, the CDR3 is TGTGCCAGCAGCCCATTGTCCCCCTTTGGTAGCGGGGACTACAATGAGCAGTTCTTC. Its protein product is CASSPLSPFGSGDYNEQFF.

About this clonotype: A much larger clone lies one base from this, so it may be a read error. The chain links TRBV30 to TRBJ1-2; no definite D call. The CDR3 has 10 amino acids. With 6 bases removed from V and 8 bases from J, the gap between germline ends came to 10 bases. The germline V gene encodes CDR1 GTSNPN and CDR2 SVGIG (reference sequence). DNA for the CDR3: TGTGCCTGTAGTAGCGAGGGCTACACCTTC. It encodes CACSSEGYTF.

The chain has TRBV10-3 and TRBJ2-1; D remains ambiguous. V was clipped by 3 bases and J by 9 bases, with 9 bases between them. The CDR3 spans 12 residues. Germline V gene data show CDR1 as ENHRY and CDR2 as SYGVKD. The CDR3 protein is CAISEERGEQFF. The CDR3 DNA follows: TGTGCCATCAGTGAAGAACGCGGTGAGCAGTTCTTC.

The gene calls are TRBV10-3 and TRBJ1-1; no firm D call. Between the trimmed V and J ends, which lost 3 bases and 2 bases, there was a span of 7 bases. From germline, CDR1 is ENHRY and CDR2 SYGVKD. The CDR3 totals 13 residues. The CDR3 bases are TGTGCCATCAGTGAAGATCCTAACACTGAAGCTTTCTTT. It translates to CAISEDPNTEAFF.

Here the CDR3 DNA reads TGCAGATACAGAACAGGGCCGAACACTGAAGCTTTCTTT. Amino acids: CRYRTGPNTEAFF. The rearrangement links TRBV20-1 to TRBJ1-1; tentatively, D is TRBD1 (6 bases). The CDR3 is made up of 13 amino acids. The germline CDR1 and CDR2 sequences are DFQATT and SNEGSKA (reference sequence).

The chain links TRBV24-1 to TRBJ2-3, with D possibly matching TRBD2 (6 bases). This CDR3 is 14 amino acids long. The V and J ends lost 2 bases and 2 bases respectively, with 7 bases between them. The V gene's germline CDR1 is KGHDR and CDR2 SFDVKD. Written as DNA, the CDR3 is TGTGCCACCAGTGATTGGGGACTCACAGATACGCAGTATTTT. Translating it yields CATSDWGLTDTQYF.

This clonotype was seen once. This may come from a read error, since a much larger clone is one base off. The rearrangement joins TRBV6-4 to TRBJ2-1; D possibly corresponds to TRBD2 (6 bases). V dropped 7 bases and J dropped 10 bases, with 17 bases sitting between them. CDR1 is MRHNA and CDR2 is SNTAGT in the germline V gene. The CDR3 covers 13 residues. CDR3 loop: CASTHRAGREQFF. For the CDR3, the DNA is TGTGCCAGCACCCACCGGGCGGGGAGGGAGCAGTTCTTC.

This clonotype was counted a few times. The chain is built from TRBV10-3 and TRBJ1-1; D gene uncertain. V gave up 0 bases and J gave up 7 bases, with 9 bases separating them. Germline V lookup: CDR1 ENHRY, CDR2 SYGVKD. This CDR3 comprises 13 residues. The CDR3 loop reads CAISESKRDEAFF. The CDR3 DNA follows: TGTGCCATCAGTGAGTCGAAAAGGGATGAAGCTTTCTTT.

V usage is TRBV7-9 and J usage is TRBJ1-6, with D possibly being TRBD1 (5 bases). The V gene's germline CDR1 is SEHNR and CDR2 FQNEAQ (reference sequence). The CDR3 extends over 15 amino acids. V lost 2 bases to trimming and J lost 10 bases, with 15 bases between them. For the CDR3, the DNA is TGTGCCAGCAGCTTACAGGGAAACAACGAATCACCCCTCCACTTT. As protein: CASSLQGNNESPLHF.

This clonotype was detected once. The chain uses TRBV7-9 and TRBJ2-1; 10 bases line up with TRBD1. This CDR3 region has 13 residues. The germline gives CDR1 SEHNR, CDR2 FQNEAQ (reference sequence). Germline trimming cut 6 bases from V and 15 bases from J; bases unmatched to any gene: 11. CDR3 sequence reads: CASSSTGQGVPFF. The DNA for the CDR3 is TGTGCCAGCAGTTCCACCGGACAGGGGGTCCCGTTCTTC.

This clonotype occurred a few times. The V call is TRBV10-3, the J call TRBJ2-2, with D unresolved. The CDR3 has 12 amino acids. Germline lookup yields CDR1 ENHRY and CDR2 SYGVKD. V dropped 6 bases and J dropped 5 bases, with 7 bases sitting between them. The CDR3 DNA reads TGTGCCATCAGGACATCAACCGGGGAGCTGTTTTTT. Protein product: CAIRTSTGELFF.

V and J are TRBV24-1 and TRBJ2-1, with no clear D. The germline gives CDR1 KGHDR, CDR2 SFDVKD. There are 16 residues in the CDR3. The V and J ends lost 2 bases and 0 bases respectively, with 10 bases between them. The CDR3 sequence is CATSDSRRSSYNEQFF. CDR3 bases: TGTGCCACCAGTGATTCACGGCGGAGCTCCTACAATGAGCAGTTCTTC.

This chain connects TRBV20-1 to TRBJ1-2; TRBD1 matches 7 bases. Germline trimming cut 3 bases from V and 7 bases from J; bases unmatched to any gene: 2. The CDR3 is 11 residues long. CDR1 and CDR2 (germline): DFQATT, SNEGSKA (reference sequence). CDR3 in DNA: TGCAGTGCTAGTAACAGGGGTGGCTACACCTTC. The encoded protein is CSASNRGGYTF.

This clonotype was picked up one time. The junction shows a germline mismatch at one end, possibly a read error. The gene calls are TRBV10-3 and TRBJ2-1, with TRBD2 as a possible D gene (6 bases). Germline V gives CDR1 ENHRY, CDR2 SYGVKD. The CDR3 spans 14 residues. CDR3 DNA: TGTGCCATCAGTGCCGGGGGTTCCTACAATGAGCAGCTCTTC. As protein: CAISAGGSYNEQLF.

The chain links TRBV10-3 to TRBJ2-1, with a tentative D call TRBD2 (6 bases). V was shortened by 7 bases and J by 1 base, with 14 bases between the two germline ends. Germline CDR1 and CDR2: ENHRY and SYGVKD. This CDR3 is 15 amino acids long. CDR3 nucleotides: TGTGCCATCACACGCCTTAGCGGATCCTACAATGAGCAGTTCTTC. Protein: CAITRLSGSYNEQFF.

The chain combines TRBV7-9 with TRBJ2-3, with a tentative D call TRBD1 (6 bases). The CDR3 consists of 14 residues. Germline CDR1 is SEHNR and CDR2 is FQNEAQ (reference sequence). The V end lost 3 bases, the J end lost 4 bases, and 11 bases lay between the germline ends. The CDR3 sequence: CASSLYRAADTQYF. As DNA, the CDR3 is TGTGCCAGCAGCTTGTACAGGGCCGCAGATACGCAGTATTTT.

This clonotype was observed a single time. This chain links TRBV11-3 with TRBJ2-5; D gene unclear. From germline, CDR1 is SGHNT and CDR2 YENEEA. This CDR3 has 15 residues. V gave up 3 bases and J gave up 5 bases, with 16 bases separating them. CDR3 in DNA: TGTGCCAGCAGCTTTCCAGGTCGGTGGGGTGAGACCCAGTACTTC. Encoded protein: CASSFPGRWGETQYF.